Listed below are T cell receptor beta chains from one sample, sequenced in a study of shared clonotypes between healthy human individuals. TCRdb keeps only in-frame clones here, not all; method: immunoSEQ multiplex PCR. Of hundreds of thousands of clones detected, roughly 73% appear once; the ten largest clones hold 1.5% to 2%. Sequencing input: memory CD4+ T cells sorted from blood. The receptors were gathered from a woman aged 25 to 39 in good health. Both conserved end residues are trimmed from each CDR3.

V,J,length,CDR3
TRBV5-1,TRBJ1-1,11,ASSSQIATEAF
TRBV7-9,TRBJ2-7,13,ASSQGQGAVYEQY
TRBV30,TRBJ2-3,11,AWSVKGADTQY
TRBV10-1,TRBJ2-5,14,ASSEIGQGVPETQY
TRBV5-4,TRBJ2-3,12,ASSLRSDTDTQY
TRBV6-1,TRBJ2-7,11,ASSADGYYEQY
TRBV7-2,TRBJ1-2,12,ASSSGGVMAGYT
TRBV21-1,TRBJ2-2,13,ANQGQGWDTGELF
TRBV10-3,TRBJ2-2,12,AIGGGKNTGELF
TRBV7-2,TRBJ2-7,13,ASSLGPQGRHEQY
TRBV28,TRBJ1-5,12,ASSSGQSNQPQH
TRBV19,TRBJ2-2,15,ASSSQVGQGNTGELF
TRBV9,TRBJ2-3,12,ASTAELGTDTQY
TRBV4-1,TRBJ2-5,16,ASSQAHRGRADDETQY
TRBV28,TRBJ1-2,12,ASSLTQGASGYT
TRBV19,TRBJ2-7,11,ASSGRQGTEQY
TRBV11-2,TRBJ1-5,11,ASSPGGGQPQH
TRBV7-9,TRBJ1-2,13,ASSSDPSGQLDYT
TRBV11-2,TRBJ2-5,11,ASSLVSGETQY
TRBV28,TRBJ2-6,13,ASSVSSPGANVLT
TRBV30,TRBJ2-1,14,AWRGGKRENYNEQF
TRBV30,TRBJ2-7,11,AWTNRGRIEQY
TRBV5-1,TRBJ2-7,12,ASGRDRGSYEQY
TRBV6-5,TRBJ1-4,13,ASRTSGGGVEKLF
TRBV7-9,TRBJ2-1,16,ASSPGRPGTLRIHEQF
TRBV7-8,TRBJ2-5,12,ASRGTGQQETQY
TRBV5-1,TRBJ2-1,13,ASSLSSGAYNEQF
TRBV5-8,TRBJ1-1,12,ASSRSQANTEAF
TRBV27,TRBJ1-2,12,ASSLLGRGSGYT
TRBV28,TRBJ2-2,15,ASSSIRQGAIAGELF
TRBV29-1,TRBJ1-5,10,SVGDSNQPQH
TRBV6-1,TRBJ1-2,13,ASRPQTGGDYGYT
TRBV10-1,TRBJ2-1,14,ASSEAPAGGYNEQF
TRBV30,TRBJ1-5,15,AWSVGAGGYSNQPQH
TRBV4-1,TRBJ1-2,12,ASSQERTAYGYT
TRBV18,TRBJ2-7,11,ASSPPKTQEQY
TRBV5-1,TRBJ2-7,12,ASSPRDLEGEQY
TRBV4-1,TRBJ1-5,10,ASSQPRGPQH
TRBV5-1,TRBJ1-1,13,ASSSRQGVNTEAF
TRBV1,NA,11,TSTRGISYEQY
TRBV30,TRBJ1-1,13,AWSVRLVVNTEAF
TRBV28,TRBJ1-2,12,ASSFITGNYGYT
TRBV9,TRBJ2-3,14,ASSVSSGRITDTQY
TRBV7-2,TRBJ2-7,12,ASSMGLAGGRQY
TRBV10-3,TRBJ2-3,12,AISRDTGTDTQY
TRBV5-6,TRBJ2-7,13,ASSFISSDYYEQY
TRBV2,TRBJ1-2,8,ASSVGTGS
TRBV30,NA,9,AWSTSYEQY
TRBV5-1,TRBJ2-5,13,ASSFTPRGQETQY
TRBV28,TRBJ2-1,11,ASKTNSYNEQF